Given below is one T cell receptor (beta chain) in context. Its antigen is undetermined. The data were taken from a study of cytomegalovirus exposure and HLA in healthy donors. Whole-study results and caveats: TCR beta chain V- and J-gene trimming was linked, in a later analysis, to a missense variant in DCLRE1C. For most TCR beta V segments, an earlier analysis put the productive rate at about 90% or about 30% of the time.

A multiplex PCR was run with 60 Vbeta primers and 13 Jbeta primers. The table came from immunoSEQ multiplex PCR; TCRdb's copy has only in-frame clones and leaves some out. The table shows about 85,000 clones, with under 85% occurring only once. V lost 7 bases and J lost 6; bases outside the gene matches: 10. Germline V gene sequence: CDR1 MDHEN, CDR2 SYDVKM. The CDR3 length is 16 residues. Sequencing input: PBMCs. The source of this sequence is a boy aged 10-17 years in good health and CMV-seronegative. The chain recombines TRBV28 with TRBJ1-5; TRBD1 matches at 12 bases. The CDR3 DNA reads TGTGCCAGCACGCCGGTGGGACAGGGGGCCGTTCAGCCCCAGCATTTT. Translated, it gives CASTPVGQGAVQPQHF. The variable domain in full, with the rest retrieved from reference TRBV28 and TRBJ1-5, is DVKVTQSSRYLVKRTGEKVFLECVQDMDHENMFWYRQDPGLGLRLIYFSYDVKMKEKGDIPEGYSVSREKKERFSLILESASTNQTSMYLCASTPVGQGAVQPQHFGDGTRLSIL.